This T cell receptor (beta chain) comes out of a study of a mutant IDH1 vaccine in newly diagnosed glioma. A single count supports this clone. Antigen specificity is unknown. Profiled with immunoSEQ multiplex PCR; TCRdb holds only in-frame clones, not every one. Found here are 34,000 or so clones, about 80% of them singletons; the top ten hold around 11%. Noted time point: week 35, safety follow-up. Each vaccine dose was 300 ug of mutant IDH1 20-mer peptide, with topical imiquimod. Sample: PBMCs, taken from a glioma patient whose treatment included an IDH1 peptide vaccine. This sequence was found in a woman aged 40 to 50 with glioma.

In DNA form, the CDR3 reads TGTGCCACCAGCAGGGGGGACCGGATAAATGAAAAACTGTTTTTT. It yields the protein CATSRGDRINEKLFF. The V gene is TRBV15, the J gene TRBJ1-4; maybe TRBD1 (5 bases). This CDR3 region has 15 residues. V lost 3 bases and J 5 bases, leaving 13 bases between the germline ends. Germline CDR1 LNHNV, CDR2 YYDKDF (reference sequence).